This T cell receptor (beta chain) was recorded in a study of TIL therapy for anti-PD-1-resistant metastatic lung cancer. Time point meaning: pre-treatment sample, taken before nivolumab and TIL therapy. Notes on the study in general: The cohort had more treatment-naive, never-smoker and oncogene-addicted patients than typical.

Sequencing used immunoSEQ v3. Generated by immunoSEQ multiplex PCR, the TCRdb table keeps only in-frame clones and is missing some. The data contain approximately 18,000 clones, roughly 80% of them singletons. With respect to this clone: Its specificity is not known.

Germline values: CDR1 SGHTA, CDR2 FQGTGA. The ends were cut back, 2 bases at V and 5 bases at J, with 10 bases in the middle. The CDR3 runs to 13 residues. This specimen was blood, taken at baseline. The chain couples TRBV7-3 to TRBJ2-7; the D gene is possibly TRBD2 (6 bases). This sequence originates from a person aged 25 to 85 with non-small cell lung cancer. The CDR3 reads CASSLGGINEQYF. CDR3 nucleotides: TGTGCCAGCAGCTTAGGAGGGATCAACGAGCAGTACTTC.